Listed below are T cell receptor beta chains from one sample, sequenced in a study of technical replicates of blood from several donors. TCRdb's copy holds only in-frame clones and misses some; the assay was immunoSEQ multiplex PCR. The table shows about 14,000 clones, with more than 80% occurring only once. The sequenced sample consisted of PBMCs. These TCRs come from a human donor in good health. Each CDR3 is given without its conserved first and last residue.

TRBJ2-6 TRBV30 AWSDGRLPGQLSGANVLT
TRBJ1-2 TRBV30 ACPEGTGYGYT
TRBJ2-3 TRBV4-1 ASSPGDSTDTQY
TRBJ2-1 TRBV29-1 SVEYGGSEQF
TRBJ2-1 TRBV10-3 AISEKGDSYNEQF
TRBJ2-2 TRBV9 ASSVAVGGRAGTGELF
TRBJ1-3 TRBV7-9 ASSSGVLGNTIY
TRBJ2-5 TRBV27 ASSKNDRVETQY
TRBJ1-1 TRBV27 ASSLRGHSQHWAF
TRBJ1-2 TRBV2 ASSEMGHGYT
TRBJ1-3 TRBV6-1 ASSEARDANGNTIY
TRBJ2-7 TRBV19 ASSSKVGLTGVQY
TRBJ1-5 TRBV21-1 ASTTTGGSNQPQH
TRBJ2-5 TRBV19 ASSAGTGGWETQY